The clone carrying this T cell receptor (beta chain) came up once. The data stem from a study of T cell changes during pregnancy in multiple sclerosis. CDR3 length equals 12 residues. From germline, CDR1 is SNHLY and CDR2 FYNNEI. The V end was cut by 8 bases, the J end by 8 bases, with 15 bases between. TCRdb keeps only in-frame clones here, not all; method: immunoSEQ multiplex PCR. Of tens of thousands of clones in the sample, 91% are singletons; the top ten hold roughly 5.7%. The receptor was isolated from a female donor with multiple sclerosis, enrolled in a pregnancy study. Source: CD8+ T cells from peripheral blood mononuclear cells, taken before pregnancy. The V and J genes are TRBV2 and TRBJ1-2, with a tentative D call TRBD1 (5 bases). The CDR3 protein is CASLGDLRGYTF. As DNA, the CDR3 is TGTGCCAGCCTCGGGGACTTACGGGGCTACACCTTC.